Here is one T cell receptor beta chain with its context. This entry comes from a study of blood T cell repertoires in COVID-19. Overall study context: PBMCs, B-cell-depleted T cells, or T cells provided the cDNA or gDNA that made up the material.

The CDR3 is made up of 15 amino acids. Per the germline V gene, CDR1 is SGHRS and CDR2 is YFSETQ. After removal of 4 bases from V and 5 bases from J, the junction contained 8 bases not matched to a gene. Method: immunoSEQ multiplex PCR; TCRdb's copy keeps in-frame clones and lacks some. This sample carries over 100,000 clones, roughly 69% of them seen once, and the ten largest clones take 1.9%. V is TRBV5-1 and J is TRBJ2-1; TRBD1 aligns across 8 bases. Input material: peripheral blood. The receptor was derived from a woman aged 70-85 years with acute or convalescent COVID-19. CDR3 protein: CASSPQGQVNNEQFF. CDR3 nucleotide sequence: TGCGCCAGCAGCCCTCAGGGACAGGTTAACAATGAGCAGTTCTTC.